This T cell receptor beta chain was captured in a study of T cells after yellow fever vaccination. Whole-study context: Preparing low-cell-number fractions relied on SMART-Seq v4 Ultra Low Input. Study results and limitations: Post-booster repertoires again held most primary-vaccination clones (roughly 96% CD4, roughly 90% CD8).

This clonotype was seen more than once but under ten times. Its antigen is unidentified. CDR3 size: 13 residues. V was cut by 4 bases and J by 3 bases, with 7 bases left in between. Germline V gene lookup returns CDR1 SGHRS and CDR2 YFSETQ. TCRdb independently ran MiXCR on the 5' RACE reads; one entry per CDR3 protein. Of over 120,000 distinct CDR3 sequences listed, about 6.2% are singletons. The J gene is TRBJ1-4, the V gene TRBV5-1; unclear D gene. Sequencing used CD4+ T cells sorted from PBMCs, obtained 10 days after the yellow fever booster vaccination. The sequence came from a man in his thirties or forties who received the YFV17D yellow fever vaccine. The CDR3 reads CASSLGSNEKLFF. For the CDR3, the DNA is TGCGCCAGCAGCCTGGGGTCTAATGAAAAACTGTTTTTT.